Each of the 18 T cell receptor beta chains below was sequenced from the same sample in a study of beta chain features in type 1 diabetes. Sequenced material consisted of expressed TCRB transcripts (all of the isolated RNA was reverse transcribed). The method was immunoSEQ multiplex PCR; TCRdb's version includes in-frame clones alone and lacks a portion of them. The table shows around 250,000 clones, with over 65% occurring only once. Sequencing was done on a sample of naive CD4+ T cells from blood. The receptor set was obtained from a man younger than 45 in good health.

The J gene is TRBJ2-7, the V gene TRBV29-1; D might be TRBD2 (5 bases). The CDR3 sequence is 13 residues long. The V end was cut by 6 bases, the J end by 5 bases, with 17 bases between. Germline V gene lookup returns CDR1 SQVTM and CDR2 ANQGSEA. The CDR3 coding sequence is TGCAGCGTGCCGGGAAGGCGTCCAGACGAGCAGTACTTC. Amino acid sequence: CSVPGRRPDEQYF.

The CDR3 bases are TGTGCCAGCAGTTCCAGGGTCTTGGGCGGGGAGCTGTTTTTT. It encodes CASSSRVLGGELFF. The V gene is TRBV28, the J gene TRBJ2-2, with a tentative D call TRBD1 (5 bases). V was clipped by 4 bases and J by 7 bases, with 13 bases between them. The CDR3 covers 14 residues. CDR1 is MDHEN, CDR2 SYDVKM, per germline.

Regarding this clone: The same CDR3 arises from other DNA sequences in this sample as well. The chain carries TRBV29-1 and TRBJ2-3; D unresolved. This CDR3 is built from 13 residues. Trimming took off 4 bases at V and 2 bases at J, with 10 bases between the two ends. Germline values: CDR1 SQVTM, CDR2 ANQGSEA. The DNA of the CDR3 is TGCAGCGTTGCTGGCAGGTCCACAGATACGCAGTATTTT. Encoded protein: CSVAGRSTDTQYF.

This clone was recorded a few times. The chain uses TRBV18 and TRBJ2-1; D unresolved. Germline values: CDR1 KGHSH, CDR2 LQKENI. The CDR3 consists of 13 residues. V gave up 3 bases and J gave up 7 bases, with 10 bases separating them. The DNA of the CDR3 is TGTGCCAGCTCACCGGAGCTTGGAAATGAGCAGTTCTTC. It is translated as CASSPELGNEQFF.

The J gene is TRBJ2-1, the V gene TRBV2; 12 bases fit TRBD2. The trim removed 2 bases at V and 5 bases at J, leaving 4 bases unmatched. The CDR3 covers 16 residues. The germline V gene encodes CDR1 SNHLY and CDR2 FYNNEI. The DNA of the CDR3 is TGTGCCAGCAGTGAATACGGACTAGCGGGGAACAATGAGCAGTTCTTC. Translating gives CASSEYGLAGNNEQFF.

This clone was observed a single time. V usage is TRBV15 and J usage is TRBJ2-1; 7 bases agree with TRBD2. V shed 5 bases and J 5 bases; nucleotides not matched to a gene: 6. Germline CDR1 reads LNHNV; CDR2 reads YYDKDF (reference sequence). The CDR3 loop spans 14 amino acids. The CDR3 region is CATSGAGTNNEQFF. CDR3 in DNA: TGTGCCACCAGCGGGGCCGGGACTAACAATGAGCAGTTCTTC. The entire variable domain, with the rest obtained from reference TRBV15 and TRBJ2-1, is as follows: DAMVIQNPRYQVTQFGKPVTLSCSQTLNHNVMYWYQQKSSQAPKLLFHYYDKDFNNEADTPDNFQSRRPNTSFCFLDIRSPGLGDTAMYLCATSGAGTNNEQFFGPGTRLTVL.

The CDR3 loop is CASSSYNEQFF. The CDR3 DNA reads TGTGCCAGCAGCTCCTACAATGAGCAGTTCTTC. The rearrangement links TRBV14 to TRBJ2-1; D gene ambiguous. Germline CDR1 reads SGHDN; CDR2 reads FVKESK. V lost 5 bases to trimming and J lost 1 base, with 0 bases between them. CDR3 length: 11 amino acids.

The chain recombines TRBV7-9 with TRBJ1-2; D is possibly TRBD1 (6 bases). Trimming took off 8 bases at V and 4 bases at J, with 14 bases between the two ends. The germline V gene encodes CDR1 SEHNR and CDR2 FQNEAQ (reference sequence). The CDR3 spans 13 residues. This CDR3 reads CASSIGGSYGYTF. For the CDR3, the DNA is TGTGCCAGCTCTATAGGGGGGTCCTATGGCTACACCTTC.

The chain uses TRBV18 and TRBJ2-7, with D possibly being TRBD2 (5 bases). This CDR3 has 15 amino acids. V was shortened by 4 bases and J by 2 bases, with 15 bases between the two germline ends. Germline V gene sequence: CDR1 KGHSH, CDR2 LQKENI. The CDR3 DNA reads as TGTGCCAGCTCACTTGACCTAGAGCGGACCTACGAGCAGTACTTC. Protein product: CASSLDLERTYEQYF.

This clone was found once. This rearrangement joins TRBV30 to TRBJ1-1, with 10 bases lining up with TRBD1. V gave up 1 base and J gave up 4 bases; unmatched junction bases: 6. CDR1 is GTSNPN and CDR2 is SVGIG in the germline V gene (reference sequence). The length of the CDR3 is 15 residues. CDR3 bases: TGTGCCTGGAGTGCCGTGACAGGGGGCGGCACTGAAGCTTTCTTT. Its translation is CAWSAVTGGGTEAFF.

The chain uses TRBV2 and TRBJ2-5; D call uncertain. The germline V and J ends were trimmed by 4 bases and 4 bases, with 7 bases remaining between them. The CDR3 runs 12 residues. Germline CDR1 SNHLY, CDR2 FYNNEI. CDR3: CASSVGGETQYF. DNA for the CDR3: TGTGCCAGCAGTGTGGGTGGAGAGACCCAGTACTTC.

The genes are TRBV30 and TRBJ2-5; D is possibly TRBD2 (5 bases). The CDR3 has 13 residues. Germline assignment: CDR1 GTSNPN and CDR2 SVGIG (reference sequence). The germline V and J ends were trimmed by 1 base and 2 bases, with 8 bases remaining between them. CDR3: CAWSGRQQETQYF. The CDR3 DNA reads TGTGCCTGGAGTGGGAGGCAGCAAGAGACCCAGTACTTC.

Remarks on this clone: Within the sample, other DNA sequences also encode this same CDR3. The chain joins TRBV30 to TRBJ1-2; no firm D call. This CDR3 region has 11 residues. Germline CDR1 GTSNPN, CDR2 SVGIG (reference sequence). Trimming removed 0 bases from V and 8 bases from J, with 7 bases in between. The CDR3 reads CAWSVGGGYTF. CDR3 nucleotide sequence: TGTGCCTGGAGTGTAGGAGGGGGCTACACCTTC.

The chain recombines TRBV5-6 with TRBJ2-7, with a weak D call TRBD1 (5 bases). CDR1 SGHDT and CDR2 YYEEEE come from the germline V gene. Trimming removed 5 bases at V and 3 bases at J, with 9 bases between. The CDR3 loop spans 12 amino acids. The CDR3 DNA is TGTGCCAGCAGTCGACAGCACTACGAGCAGTACTTC. Protein sequence: CASSRQHYEQYF. Filled out from reference TRBV5-6 and TRBJ2-7, the complete variable domain reads DAGVTQSPTHLIKTRGQQVTLRCSPKSGHDTVSWYQQALGQGPQFIFQYYEEEERQRGNFPDRFSGHQFPNYSSELNVNALLLGDSALYLCASSRQHYEQYFGPGTRLTVT.

The chain links TRBV9 to TRBJ2-3; D not certain. Looked up from germline, CDR1 is SGDLS and CDR2 is YYNGEE. This CDR3 has 14 amino acids. V was shortened by 0 bases and J by 3 bases, with 8 bases between the two germline ends. CDR3 protein: CASSVGWDTDTQYF. CDR3 bases: TGTGCCAGCAGCGTAGGGTGGGATACAGATACGCAGTATTTT.

This rearrangement joins TRBV30 to TRBJ2-3; tentatively, D is TRBD1 (6 bases). There are 13 residues in the CDR3. The V end was cut by 2 bases, the J end by 2 bases, with 8 bases between. From germline, CDR1 is GTSNPN and CDR2 SVGIG (reference sequence). This chain's CDR3 is CAWSRTDTDTQYF. CDR3 coding DNA: TGTGCCTGGAGTCGGACAGACACAGATACGCAGTATTTT.

This chain links TRBV6-5 with TRBJ1-6, with D perhaps matching TRBD1 (5 bases). This CDR3 is built from 13 residues. CDR1 MNHEY and CDR2 SVGAGI come from the germline V gene. The V end lost 7 bases, the J end lost 6 bases, and 10 bases lay between the germline ends. The CDR3 bases are TGTGCCAGCATAAGGGGCCTTAATTCACCCCTCCACTTT. It translates to CASIRGLNSPLHF.

The sample holds one count of this clone. The same CDR3 can be traced to other DNA sequences in this sample. J is TRBJ2-3 and V is TRBV25-1; 8 bases align to TRBD1. The CDR3 covers 15 residues. Germline V lookup: CDR1 MGHDK, CDR2 SYGVNS. V lost 6 bases to trimming and J lost 1 base; unmatched junction nucleotides: 6. Here the CDR3 DNA reads TGTGCCAGCAGCAACCAGGGGGCTGGCACAGATACGCAGTATTTT. It encodes CASSNQGAGTDTQYF.